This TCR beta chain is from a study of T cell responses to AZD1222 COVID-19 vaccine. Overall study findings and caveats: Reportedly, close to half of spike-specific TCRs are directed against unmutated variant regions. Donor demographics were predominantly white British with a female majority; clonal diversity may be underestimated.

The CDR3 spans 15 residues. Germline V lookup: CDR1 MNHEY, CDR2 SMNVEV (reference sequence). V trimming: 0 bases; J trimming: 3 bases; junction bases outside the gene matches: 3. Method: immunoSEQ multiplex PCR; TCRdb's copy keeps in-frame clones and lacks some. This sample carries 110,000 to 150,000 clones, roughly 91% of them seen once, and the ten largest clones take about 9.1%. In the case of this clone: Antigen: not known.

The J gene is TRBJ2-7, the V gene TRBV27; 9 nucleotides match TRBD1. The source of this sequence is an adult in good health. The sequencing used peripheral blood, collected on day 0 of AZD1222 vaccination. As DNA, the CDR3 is TGTGCCAGCAGTTTATCCGGGACAGGGTTCTACGAGCAGTACTTC. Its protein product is CASSLSGTGFYEQYF.